Described below is a single T cell receptor beta chain sequence and its context. Its antigen is undetermined. These data belong to a study of glioma-infiltrating T cells. Study-wide points: Very few CDR3 sequences were shared between tissue and blood.

The iRepertoire nested amplicon-rescue multiplex PCR amplified TCR alpha and beta CDR3s from RNA. Input was roughly 95-400 ng of tissue mRNA or PBMC total RNA. MiXCR, applied by TCRdb to the multiplex PCR reads, yields one record per CDR3 protein. The sample contains around 99,000 distinct CDR3 sequences, around a quarter of which appear only once. The CDR3 is 16 residues long. The trim removed 6 bases at V and 2 bases at J, leaving 13 bases unmatched. This TCR was recovered from a human donor with low-grade glioma or glioblastoma, undergoing nonglioma brain surgery, or in good health (not recorded which). The chain combines TRBV12-3 or TRBV12-4 with TRBJ2-7; 7 bases align to TRBD1. The source material was glioma tissue, nonneoplastic brain tissue, or PBMCs (not recorded which). CDR3 DNA: TGTGCCAGCAGCCGCAATACCGGGACAGCAGCCTACGAGCAGTACTTC. It encodes CASSRNTGTAAYEQYF.